This T cell receptor beta chain was captured in a study of T cells in Graves' hyperthyroidism and ophthalmopathy. Findings and limits, study-wide: Most expanded thyroid clonotypes above 0.001 recurred in blood. Researchers report that a 13 V-J model separated ophthalmopathy from stable hyperthyroidism.

On this clonotype: What it binds is unknown. This clone may be a read error of a much larger clone one base away.

TCR beta CDR3 regions were amplified from RNA. Researchers ran a first-round RT-PCR on the TCR CDR3 using the HTBI primer set. Using its own MiXCR run on the multiplex PCR reads, TCRdb lists one record per CDR3 protein. The table lists a few hundred thousand distinct CDR3 sequences, roughly 13% of them singletons, with less than 25% in the top ten. Trimming at V came to 10 bases and at J to 5 bases, leaving 12 bases not matched to a gene. Germline V gene lookup returns CDR1 ENHRY and CDR2 SYGVKD. This CDR3 has 14 residues. The sequencing sample was made of blood. The TCR comes from a man aged 25 to 40 with Graves' hyperthyroidism that later progressed to Graves' ophthalmopathy. The chain carries TRBV10-3 and TRBJ2-7; TRBD1 matches 9 bases. Written as DNA, the CDR3 is TGTGCCACCAGGAACGGGACAGGGCGCGACGAGCAGTACTTC. Protein sequence: CATRNGTGRDEQYF.